Below are 29 T cell receptor beta chains sequenced from a single sample in a study of CD8+ T cells in alopecia areata. As the sequencing template, cDNA was produced by extracting RNA and reverse transcribing it. Profiled with immunoSEQ multiplex PCR; TCRdb holds only in-frame clones, not every one. The sample shows about 270,000 clones, none of them appearing just once. The sorting of pooled cutaneous lymph node cells relied on CD4, CD8alpha, NKG2D, NKG2ACE and other markers. Input material: CD4+ T cells sorted from a lymph node. Receptor source: a C3H/HeJ mouse with alopecia areata. The strain's MHC: H2-k.

A note on this clone: Genes and germline are mouse. The read falls 4 residues short of the CDR3 end, and the missing part is taken from the germline J gene. The genes are TRBV13-1 and TRBJ1-2, with 8 bases fitting TRBD1. V shed 3 bases and J 4 bases; nucleotides not matched to a gene: 8. The CDR3 is 15 amino acids. From germline, CDR1 is NSHNY and CDR2 SYGAGN. The CDR3 sequence is CASSALRGRGSDYTF. The covered CDR3 bases are TGTGCCAGCAGTGCCCTCAGGGGGCGCGGCTCC.

There are a few counts of this clone. Gene names denote mouse genes. The part of the CDR3 DNA that was read is TGTGCTAGCAGTAGCCGACAAAACACA. It codes for CASSSRQNT. The entire CDR3 protein reads CASSSRQNTEVFF. The chain combines TRBV17 with TRBJ1-1; D gene unclear. The read ends 4 residues early relative to the CDR3; the germline J gene fills the gap. Between the trimmed V and J ends, which lost 3 bases and 1 base, there was a span of 6 bases. CDR1 is MNHDT and CDR2 is YYDKIL in the germline V gene. The CDR3 is 13 amino acids.

To note about this clone: Gene names follow the mouse nomenclature. Read coverage stops 4 residues before the CDR3 terminus; the germline J gene supplies the remainder. The V gene is TRBV16, the J gene TRBJ1-2; possibly TRBD1 for D (6 bases). Trimming removed 1 base from V and 2 bases from J, with 11 bases in between. CDR1 SGHSA and CDR2 FRNQAP come from the germline V gene. This CDR3 is 15 amino acids long. The CDR3 spells CASSLAGGANSDYTF. The CDR3 bases that were read are TGTGCAAGCAGCTTAGCGGGGGGGGCCAACTCC.

The table lists this clone with a few counts. Gene names refer to mouse genes. Coverage ceases 4 residues before the CDR3 finishes, and the germline J gene fills in the end. Other nucleotide sequences in the sample specify the same CDR3. V is TRBV31 and J is TRBJ1-2, with 7 bases that match TRBD1. There are 13 residues in the CDR3. The V gene's germline CDR1 is GKSSPN and CDR2 SITVG. J gave up 3 bases and V 1 base, and 2 bases lay outside the gene matches. The CDR3 bases that were read are TGTGCCTGGAGTCCCCAGGGGGACTCC. Its translation is CAWSPQGDS. The full CDR3 sequence reads CAWSPQGDSDYTF.

This clone has ten or more counts. Gene names are the mouse ones. The read terminates 4 residues before the CDR3 end, so the remaining end is supplied by the germline J gene. The gene calls are TRBV1 and TRBJ2-7, with 9 nucleotides matching TRBD1. The germline V gene encodes CDR1 NSQYPW and CDR2 LRSPGD (reference sequence). V lost 0 bases and J lost 0; bases outside the gene matches: 3. The CDR3 consists of 16 residues. The part of the CDR3 DNA that was read is TGCACCTGCAGTGCAGATGGGACAGGGAGCTCCTAT. It is translated as CTCSADGTGSSY. The CDR3 reads in full as CTCSADGTGSSYEQYF. The whole variable domain, remainder taken from reference TRBV1 and TRBJ2-7, is VTLLEQNPRWRLVPRGQAVNLRCILKNSQYPWMSWYQQDLQKQLQWLFTLRSPGDKEVKSLPGADYLATRVTDTELRLQVANMSQGRTLYCTCSADGTGSSYEQYFGPGTRLTVL.

Worth noting for this clone: Gene names are mouse gene names. The CDR3 DNA, read in part, is TGTGCCAGCAGTGAACGGGACAACTCCTAT. This translates into CASSERDNSY. The whole CDR3 region reads CASSERDNSYEQYF. This chain links TRBV13-3 with TRBJ2-7; TRBD1 might be the D (6 bases). The DNA ends 4 residues before the CDR3 does, and the rest of the CDR3 is filled in from the germline J gene. V was clipped by 2 bases and J by 0 bases, with 9 bases between them. The germline CDR1 and CDR2 sequences are NNHDY and SYVADS. This CDR3 has 14 amino acids.

This clone was seen a handful of times. Mouse gene names apply. The read terminates 4 residues ahead of where the CDR3 ends, so the germline J gene completes it. V is TRBV13-1 and J is TRBJ2-1, with 7 bases identical to TRBD2. CDR3 size: 13 residues. The ends lost 5 bases at V and 4 bases at J; junction bases unmatched: 3. CDR1 and CDR2 from the germline V gene are NSHNY and SYGAGN. The CDR3 DNA, read in part, is TGTGCCAGCAGACTGGGGTTATATGCT. It yields the protein CASRLGLYA. The whole CDR3 reads CASRLGLYAEQFF.

This clone appeared a few times. Each gene name is a mouse one. The read gets to within 4 residues of the CDR3 end, and the germline J gene fills in the rest. The sample contains more than one DNA sequence encoding this CDR3. The V and J genes are TRBV19 and TRBJ2-7, with TRBD1 matching over 8 bases. The CDR3 extends over 13 amino acids. Germline lookup yields CDR1 FNHDT and CDR2 SITEND (reference sequence). The CDR3 protein is CASSDRGLYEQYF. Partial CDR3 DNA: TGTGCCAGCAGCGACAGGGGCCTATAT.

In the case of this clone: Its ends do not fully match the called genes, so a read error is possible. Gene names are mouse gene names. The read terminates 4 residues before the CDR3 end, so the remaining end is supplied by the germline J gene. V gene TRBV17 combines with J gene TRBJ1-1; perhaps TRBD1 as D (6 bases). The length of the CDR3 is 14 residues. In germline, CDR1 is MNHDT, CDR2 YYDKIL. The CDR3 reads CASNRARGGTEVFF. Partial CDR3 DNA: TGTGCTAGCAATAGAGCCAGGGGAGGCACA.

This clone appeared many times. Germline and genes: mouse. The sequenced fragment ends 4 residues before the CDR3 boundary, so the rest is inferred from the germline J gene. This chain links TRBV17 with TRBJ2-3; D call uncertain. The V end was cut by 4 bases, the J end by 0 bases, with 11 bases between. The CDR3 sequence is 15 residues long. From germline, CDR1 is MNHDT and CDR2 YYDKIL. The CDR3 DNA, read in part, is TGTGCTAGCAGTAAATACAGAATTAGTGCAGAA. It codes for CASSKYRISAE. The full CDR3 protein is CASSKYRISAETLYF.

Note on this clone: Mouse germline and gene names are used. The read halts 4 residues ahead of the CDR3 end, with the missing end drawn from the germline J gene. This chain connects TRBV31 to TRBJ1-2; TRBD1 is a possible D gene (6 bases). The CDR3 loop spans 14 amino acids. Germline assignment: CDR1 GKSSPN and CDR2 SITVG. The V end lost 2 bases, the J end lost 0 bases, and 10 bases lay between the germline ends. The chain's CDR3 is CAWSSTGANSDYTF. Partial CDR3 DNA: TGTGCCTGGAGTTCGACAGGAGCAAACTCC.

Regarding this clone: Gene names and germline match the mouse. The read ends 4 residues shy of where the CDR3 ends; the end is completed using the germline J gene. The genes are TRBV5 and TRBJ2-3; 11 nucleotides agree with TRBD2. Germline V lookup: CDR1 LGHNA, CDR2 YNLKQL (reference sequence). V trimming: 4 bases; J trimming: 0 bases; junction bases outside the gene matches: 6. The CDR3 extends over 17 amino acids. The CDR3 spells CASSRPGLGVSAETLYF. The covered CDR3 bases are TGTGCCAGCAGCCGTCCGGGACTGGGGGTTAGTGCAGAA.

This clone has a handful of counts. Mouse names are used for the genes. Read data end 4 residues before the CDR3 end; the end is taken from the germline J gene. This chain links TRBV13-1 with TRBJ2-2; 10 nucleotides align to TRBD1. V lost 1 base to trimming and J lost 3 bases; unmatched junction nucleotides: 6. The germline V gene has CDR1 NSHNY and CDR2 SYGAGN. This CDR3 comprises 17 residues. The CDR3 DNA, read in part, is TGTGCCAGCAGTGATCCCCGACAGGGGGCGGACACCGGG. Its protein product is CASSDPRQGADTG. The complete CDR3 reads CASSDPRQGADTGQLYF.

This clone was seen only a few times. Gene names are mouse gene names. The read terminates 4 residues ahead of where the CDR3 ends, so the germline J gene completes it. The rearrangement links TRBV13-3 to TRBJ2-3, with a weak D call TRBD1 (6 bases). This CDR3 is 15 amino acids long. The germline V gene encodes CDR1 NNHDY and CDR2 SYVADS. The ends were cut back, 2 bases at V and 2 bases at J, with 12 bases in the middle. The CDR3 bases that were read are TGTGCCAGCAGTGACGGGACAAACCCTGCAGAA. Residues: CASSDGTNPAE. The full CDR3 reads CASSDGTNPAETLYF.

This clone has more than one count but fewer than ten. Gene labels here are mouse ones. With the read ending 4 residues before the CDR3 end, the germline J gene is used to fill in that end. The sample holds other DNA sequences that translate to the same CDR3. The chain has TRBV1 and TRBJ2-5; a weak D match, TRBD1 (6 bases). There are 15 residues in the CDR3. CDR1 and CDR2 (germline): NSQYPW, LRSPGD (reference sequence). V lost 2 bases and J lost 0, with 9 bases in between. CDR3 bases read: TGCACCTGCAGTGCACCGGGACAAAACCAAGAC. Residues: CTCSAPGQNQD. The full-length CDR3 reads as CTCSAPGQNQDTQYF.

Notes on this clone: The genes and germline here are from mouse. The read halts 4 residues ahead of the CDR3 end, with the missing end drawn from the germline J gene. The chain is built from TRBV13-3 and TRBJ2-5, with D possibly matching TRBD1 (6 bases). The CDR3 totals 14 residues. The germline V gene encodes CDR1 NNHDY and CDR2 SYVADS. V gave up 1 base and J gave up 3 bases, with 9 bases separating them. The CDR3 DNA, read in part, is TGTGCCAGCAGTGATCTGGGACATCAAGAC. Its protein product is CASSDLGHQD. The CDR3 in its entirety is CASSDLGHQDTQYF.

In its sample, this clone was seen a few times. Germline and genes here are mouse. Read sequence stops 4 residues before the CDR3 end, and the germline J gene provides the missing end. The J gene is TRBJ2-3, the V gene TRBV5, with 7 bases identical to TRBD1. This CDR3 region has 16 residues. With 2 bases clipped from V and 0 bases from J, the junction kept 5 bases outside the gene matches. Germline CDR1 reads LGHNA; CDR2 reads YNLKQL (reference sequence). CDR3 DNA (partial): TGTGCCAGCAGCCAATCGGACAGGACTAGTGCAGAA. Translation gives CASSQSDRTSAE. The full CDR3 sequence reads CASSQSDRTSAETLYF.

This clone was counted between two and nine times. Germline and genes here are mouse. The missing CDR3 end, 4 residues past where the read stops, is filled in from the germline J gene. The V and J genes are TRBV29 and TRBJ1-1, with a tentative D call TRBD1 (5 bases). Deletions cut 3 bases from V and 0 bases from J, with 11 bases between. The CDR3 runs 15 residues. Germline loops: CDR1 MSHET, CDR2 SYDVDS. The CDR3 sequence is CASSLAQGANTEVFF. CDR3 DNA, as far as it was read: TGTGCTAGCAGTTTGGCCCAGGGTGCAAACACA.

This clone has a handful of counts. Genes here carry mouse names. The CDR3 extends 4 residues past the end of the read, so its final part is completed from the germline J gene. Additional DNA sequences in this sample encode the identical CDR3. The rearrangement joins TRBV1 to TRBJ2-2, with a possible D match to TRBD2 (6 bases). This CDR3 contains 16 residues. Germline V lookup: CDR1 NSQYPW, CDR2 LRSPGD (reference sequence). The V gene lost 3 bases and the J gene lost 0 bases, with 11 bases spanning the gap. The CDR3 DNA, read in part, is TGCACCTGCAGTGCCGATGGGGGTCCAAACACCGGG. Protein product: CTCSADGGPNTG. In full, the CDR3 reads CTCSADGGPNTGQLYF. The full variable domain, its missing parts supplied by reference TRBV1 and TRBJ2-2, is VTLLEQNPRWRLVPRGQAVNLRCILKNSQYPWMSWYQQDLQKQLQWLFTLRSPGDKEVKSLPGADYLATRVTDTELRLQVANMSQGRTLYCTCSADGGPNTGQLYFGEGSKLTVL.

Notes on this clone: Any gene name here is a mouse gene name. The CDR3 end falls 4 residues outside the read, so it is completed with the germline J gene. The chain has TRBV19 and TRBJ2-3, with D possibly matching TRBD1 (6 bases). V was cut by 4 bases and J by 0 bases, with 12 bases left in between. Germline V gene data show CDR1 as FNHDT and CDR2 as SITEND (reference sequence). The CDR3 length is 15 residues. CDR3: CASSFGQTSAETLYF. CDR3 bases read: TGTGCCAGCAGTTTCGGACAGACTAGTGCAGAA.

This clone turned up a few times. Gene names are mouse gene names. The read finishes 4 residues shy of the CDR3 end, and the germline J gene is used to complete it. The sample has other DNA sequences that encode this CDR3 too. The V call is TRBV19, the J call TRBJ2-3; tentatively, D is TRBD1 (7 bases). This CDR3 has 15 amino acids. The ends were cut back, 1 base at V and 1 base at J, with 10 bases in the middle. The germline V gene has CDR1 FNHDT and CDR2 SITEND (reference sequence). This CDR3 reads CASSIRGRGAETLYF. CDR3 bases read: TGTGCCAGCAGTATAAGGGGGCGGGGTGCAGAA.

Notes on this clone: Germline and genes here are mouse. The read ends 4 residues early relative to the CDR3; the germline J gene fills the gap. The chain links TRBV12-1 to TRBJ2-2, with 8 bases that match TRBD2. Germline-derived CDR1 and CDR2 are SGHSN and HYEKVE. The CDR3 has 16 residues. V shed 1 base and J 0 bases; nucleotides not matched to a gene: 3. The CDR3 reads CASSLTGVANTGQLYF. Incomplete CDR3 DNA: TGTGCCAGCTCTCTGACTGGGGTTGCAAACACCGGG. Variable domain in full (rest from reference TRBV12-1 and TRBJ2-2): DSGVVQSPRHIIKEKGGRSVLTCIPISGHSNVVWYQQTLGKELKFLIQHYEKVERDKGFLPSRFSVQQFDDYHSEMNMSALELEDSAMYFCASSLTGVANTGQLYFGEGSKLTVL.

This clone was seen more than once but under ten times. Genes and germline are mouse. The CDR3 goes on 3 residues after the read ends, and that part is filled in from the germline J gene. V usage is TRBV19 and J usage is TRBJ1-6, with 7 bases that match TRBD1. Being an ORF, TRBJ1-6 has a function that is uncertain. Germline CDR1 FNHDT, CDR2 SITEND (reference sequence). This CDR3 is built from 14 residues. Losses at the gene ends were 2 bases for V and 7 bases for J; bases not matched to a gene: 3. The CDR3 loop is CASSMQGGNSPLYF. CDR3 DNA, as far as it was read: TGTGCCAGCAGTATGCAGGGGGGAAATTCGCCC.

This clone has only a few counts. Mouse germline and gene names are used. The read ends 4 residues early relative to the CDR3; the germline J gene fills the gap. Other DNA sequences in this sample translate to the same CDR3. The chain combines TRBV17 with TRBJ2-5; 9 bases are shared with TRBD2. The CDR3 loop spans 14 amino acids. Germline V gene lookup returns CDR1 MNHDT and CDR2 YYDKIL. The CDR3 region is CASSRGLGEDTQYF. Incomplete CDR3 DNA: TGTGCTAGCAGTAGAGGACTGGGGGAAGAC.

This clone appeared a few times. Germline and genes: mouse. Coverage ceases 4 residues before the CDR3 finishes, and the germline J gene fills in the end. V is TRBV2 and J is TRBJ2-5, with TRBD2 matching 8 bases. This CDR3 comprises 15 residues. V lost 0 bases to trimming and J lost 2 bases; unmatched junction nucleotides: 1. Germline values: CDR1 LGHNA, CDR2 YSYQKL. The sequenced part of the CDR3 DNA is TGTGCCAGCAGCCAAGATCTGGGGGGCCAAGAC. The encoded protein is CASSQDLGGQD. From start to end, the CDR3 is CASSQDLGGQDTQYF.

Note on this clone: Gene names and germline match the mouse. The read ends 4 residues shy of where the CDR3 ends; the end is completed using the germline J gene. The rearrangement uses TRBV12-1 and TRBJ2-1; 8 nucleotides line up with TRBD1. Germline V lookup: CDR1 SGHSN, CDR2 HYEKVE. The length of the CDR3 is 16 residues. V gave up 0 bases and J gave up 4 bases; unmatched junction bases: 7. CDR3 DNA, as far as it was read: TGTGCCAGCTCTCTCGTCTCGACAGGGGAATATGCT. Its translation: CASSLVSTGEYA. In full, the CDR3 reads CASSLVSTGEYAEQFF.

Regarding this clone: Genes here carry mouse names. The read falls 4 residues short of the CDR3 end, and the missing part is taken from the germline J gene. V is TRBV5 and J is TRBJ2-1, with D tentatively TRBD2 (7 bases). The CDR3 spans 15 residues. Germline loops: CDR1 LGHNA, CDR2 YNLKQL (reference sequence). V lost 2 bases to trimming and J lost 1 base, with 9 bases between them. CDR3 amino acids: CASSQRGGNYAEQFF. CDR3 bases read: TGTGCCAGCAGCCAAAGGGGGGGAAACTATGCT.

This clone showed up just a few times. Gene names refer to mouse genes. The read terminates 4 residues before the CDR3 end, so the remaining end is supplied by the germline J gene. The genes are TRBV3 and TRBJ2-1; TRBD2 matches 9 bases. CDR3 length: 16 residues. V shed 2 bases and J 0 bases; nucleotides not matched to a gene: 2. Germline-derived CDR1 and CDR2 are SNHLY and FYNGKV (reference sequence). CDR3 bases read: TGTGCCAGCAGCTTAACTGGGGGGTATAACTATGCT. It is translated as CASSLTGGYNYA. The full-length CDR3 reads as CASSLTGGYNYAEQFF.

Comments on this clone: Gene and germline names: mouse. Read sequence stops 4 residues before the CDR3 end, and the germline J gene provides the missing end. The chain carries TRBV1 and TRBJ2-3; D uncertain. Trimming removed 3 bases at V and 0 bases at J, with 7 bases between. The CDR3 is 14 amino acids. Germline V gene lookup returns CDR1 NSQYPW and CDR2 LRSPGD (reference sequence). The CDR3 protein is CTCSAWISAETLYF. The part of the CDR3 DNA that was read is TGCACCTGCAGTGCCTGGATTAGTGCAGAA.